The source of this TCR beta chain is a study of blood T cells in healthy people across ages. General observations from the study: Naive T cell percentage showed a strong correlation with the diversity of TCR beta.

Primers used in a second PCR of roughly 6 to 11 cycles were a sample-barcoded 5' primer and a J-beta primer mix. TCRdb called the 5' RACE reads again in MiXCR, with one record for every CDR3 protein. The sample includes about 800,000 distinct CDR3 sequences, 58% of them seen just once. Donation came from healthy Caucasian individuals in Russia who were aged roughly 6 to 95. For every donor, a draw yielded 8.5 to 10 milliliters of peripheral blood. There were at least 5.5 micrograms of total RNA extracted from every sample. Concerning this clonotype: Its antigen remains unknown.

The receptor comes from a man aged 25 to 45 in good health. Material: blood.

CDR3 amino acids: CASSEYGLRGYTF. The CDR3 DNA reads as TGTGCCAGCAGTGAATACGGCTTGAGAGGCTACACCTTC. The J gene is TRBJ1-2, the V gene TRBV25-1; the D is unclear. The CDR3 totals 13 residues. Germline CDR1 MGHDK, CDR2 SYGVNS. Trimming stripped 0 bases from V and 8 bases from J, with 10 bases between.